What follows are 26 T cell receptor beta chains derived from one specimen sequenced in a study of cytomegalovirus exposure and HLA in healthy donors. PCR involved 60 Vbeta and 13 Jbeta primers. The method was immunoSEQ multiplex PCR; TCRdb's version includes in-frame clones alone and lacks a portion of them. The sample includes 100,000 or so clones, around 84% of them seen just once. Sequences were obtained from PBMCs. These receptors were collected from a woman between 18 and 29 years old in good health and CMV-seronegative.

The rearrangement uses TRBV11-2 and TRBJ2-3; 10 bases line up with TRBD2. The V segment lost 0 bases and the J segment 2 bases; nucleotides outside the gene matches: 2. CDR1 and CDR2 from the germline V gene are SGHAT and FQNNGV. The CDR3 sequence is 16 residues long. This CDR3 reads CASSLELAGYTDTQYF. The CDR3 coding sequence is TGTGCCAGCAGCTTAGAACTAGCGGGGTACACAGATACGCAGTATTTT. Drawing the rest from reference TRBV11-2 and TRBJ2-3, the complete variable domain is EAGVAQSPRYKIIEKRQSVAFWCNPISGHATLYWYQQILGQGPKLLIQFQNNGVVDDSQLPKDRFSAERLKGVDSTLKIQPAKLEDSAVYLCASSLELAGYTDTQYFGPGTRLTVL.

The rearrangement joins TRBV4-1 to TRBJ2-6; D perhaps matches TRBD1 (6 bases). Germline V gives CDR1 MGHRA, CDR2 YSYEKL. Trimming took off 6 bases at V and 4 bases at J, with 13 bases between the two ends. This CDR3 is built from 15 residues. The CDR3 here is CASSPTGPGANVLTF. In nucleotides, the CDR3 is TGCGCCAGCAGTCCTACAGGGCCCGGGGCCAACGTCCTGACTTTC.

V usage is TRBV6-5 and J usage is TRBJ2-7; 11 nucleotides match TRBD2. The germline CDR1 and CDR2 sequences are MNHEY and SVGAGI. The CDR3 is 16 amino acids. The V segment lost 1 base and the J segment 3 bases; nucleotides outside the gene matches: 5. CDR3 DNA sequence: TGTGCCAGCAGTTACTGGTCGACTAGCGGGAACTACGAGCAGTACTTC. Its translation: CASSYWSTSGNYEQYF.

The rearrangement uses TRBV6-5 and TRBJ2-5, with TRBD2 as a possible D gene (5 bases). The CDR3 has 12 residues. V was trimmed by 0 bases and J by 7 bases, leaving 6 bases between them. Germline assignment: CDR1 MNHEY and CDR2 SVGAGI. CDR3 DNA: TGTGCCAGCAGTTACTCGGGAGTGACCCAGTACTTC. This sequence encodes CASSYSGVTQYF.

The rearrangement uses TRBV5-4 and TRBJ2-3, with 8 positions matching TRBD2. The CDR3 is made up of 15 amino acids. Looked up from germline, CDR1 is SGHNT and CDR2 is YYREEE (reference sequence). The trim removed 0 bases at V and 4 bases at J, leaving 4 bases unmatched. The CDR3: CASSLDGGASDTQYF. DNA for the CDR3: TGTGCCAGCAGCTTGGACGGGGGGGCGTCAGATACGCAGTATTTT.

This clone was seen just once. The chain couples TRBV15 to TRBJ2-3; 11 bases align to TRBD1. The trim removed 0 bases at V and 4 bases at J, leaving 3 bases unmatched. The CDR3 is 16 residues long. In germline, CDR1 is LNHNV, CDR2 YYDKDF (reference sequence). The CDR3 bases are TGTGCCACCAGCAGAGAGGGACAGGGGGTTTCAGATACGCAGTATTTT. Its translation is CATSREGQGVSDTQYF.

CDR3 residues: CASLQRLGEQYF. The CDR3 DNA reads TGTGCCAGCCTACAAAGACTCGGCGAGCAGTACTTC. This chain connects TRBV6-4 to TRBJ2-7; no clear D gene. Trimming shortened V by 8 bases and J by 6 bases, and 14 bases separated the two germline ends. The CDR3 spans 12 residues. Germline CDR1 MRHNA, CDR2 SNTAGT.

The chain uses TRBV6-1 and TRBJ2-2, with D possibly being TRBD1 (5 bases). V shed 5 bases and J shed 3 bases, with 10 bases lying between them. The CDR3 runs to 14 residues. Per germline, CDR1 MNHNS and CDR2 SASEGT. The CDR3 reads CASSQGQDTGELFF. DNA of the CDR3: TGTGCCAGCAGTCAGGGTCAGGACACCGGGGAGCTGTTTTTT.

This clone came up a few times. The rearrangement uses TRBV5-1 and TRBJ1-1; D gene uncertain. This CDR3 contains 14 residues. Trimming took 2 bases from V and 0 from J, leaving 8 bases between them. Germline V gives CDR1 SGHRS, CDR2 YFSETQ. CDR3 coding DNA: TGCGCCAGCAGCTTACACCAACTGAACACTGAAGCTTTCTTT. Its protein product is CASSLHQLNTEAFF.

This rearrangement joins TRBV18 to TRBJ2-7; the D is unclear. Germline CDR1 is KGHSH and CDR2 is LQKENI. This CDR3 is built from 12 residues. V dropped 4 bases and J dropped 6 bases, with 10 bases sitting between them. The CDR3, as DNA: TGTGCCAGCTCACTAGACGGGTCCGAGCAGTACTTC. Its translation is CASSLDGSEQYF. Full variable domain (remainder filled in from reference TRBV18 and TRBJ2-7): NAGVMQNPRHLVRRRGQEARLRCSPMKGHSHVYWYRQLPEEGLKFMVYLQKENIIDESGMPKERFSAEFPKEGPSILRIQQVVRGDSAAYFCASSLDGSEQYFGPGTRLTVT.

The chain uses TRBV7-9 and TRBJ1-2; a possible D gene is TRBD1 (6 bases). Per germline, CDR1 SEHNR and CDR2 FQNEAQ (reference sequence). V gave up 1 base and J gave up 0 bases, with 9 bases separating them. The CDR3 has 15 amino acids. The CDR3 DNA reads TGTGCCAGCAGCTTAGTGGGGGCGTCTAACTATGGCTACACCTTC. It specifies CASSLVGASNYGYTF.

The chain employs TRBV6-5 and TRBJ1-6, with TRBD1 matching over 7 bases. The CDR3 has 15 amino acids. V trimming: 5 bases; J trimming: 7 bases; junction bases outside the gene matches: 8. The germline CDR1 and CDR2 sequences are MNHEY and SVGAGI. The CDR3 DNA follows: TGTGCCAGCAGTCTAGGGGGCGCCGGGAATTCACCCCTCCACTTT. Protein: CASSLGGAGNSPLHF.

The chain carries TRBV27 and TRBJ1-2; TRBD1 is a possible D gene (5 bases). Germline V gives CDR1 MNHEY, CDR2 SMNVEV (reference sequence). V lost 6 bases and J 7 bases, leaving 15 bases between the germline ends. The CDR3 extends over 13 amino acids. The CDR3, as DNA: TGTGCCAGCAGGTCCGCGTTACAGGCTGGCTACACCTTC. Translated, it gives CASRSALQAGYTF.

The J gene is TRBJ2-2, the V gene TRBV29-1; maybe TRBD1 (5 bases). CDR3 length: 13 amino acids. From germline, CDR1 is SQVTM and CDR2 ANQGSEA. V shed 4 bases and J shed 0 bases, with 6 bases lying between them. The CDR3 reads CSVAQANTGELFF. DNA for the CDR3: TGCAGCGTTGCACAGGCGAACACCGGGGAGCTGTTTTTT.

CDR3 amino acids: CASSLRDTNTGELFF. CDR3 nucleotide sequence: TGTGCCAGCAGCCTTAGGGACACCAACACCGGGGAGCTGTTTTTT. The chain is built from TRBV5-5 and TRBJ2-2; a possible D gene is TRBD1 (6 bases). The germline V and J ends were trimmed by 4 bases and 2 bases, with 12 bases remaining between them. The CDR3 totals 15 residues. CDR1 SGHKS and CDR2 YYEKEE come from the germline V gene (reference sequence).

The J gene is TRBJ2-1, the V gene TRBV2; D may be TRBD1 (5 bases). Germline V gene lookup returns CDR1 SNHLY and CDR2 FYNNEI. V was pared by 3 bases and J by 0 bases, with 6 bases between. CDR3 length: 14 residues. The CDR3 protein is CASSDDSSYNEQFF. CDR3 sequence (DNA): TGTGCCAGCAGTGACGACAGCTCCTACAATGAGCAGTTCTTC.

The J gene is TRBJ2-4, the V gene TRBV11-2; no clear D. The CDR3 is 14 amino acids. The germline V and J ends were trimmed by 1 base and 3 bases, with 7 bases remaining between them. Germline-derived CDR1 and CDR2 are SGHAT and FQNNGV. Here the CDR3 DNA reads TGTGCCAGCAGCTTAGGCCACAACAAAAACATTCAGTACTTC. Amino acids: CASSLGHNKNIQYF.

V and J are TRBV11-3 and TRBJ2-1, with 10 bases fitting TRBD1. V lost 2 bases, J lost 4 bases, and 8 bases stayed unmatched. CDR3 length equals 17 residues. CDR1 and CDR2 (germline): SGHNT, YENEEA. CDR3 sequence reads: CASSLSVMGQGYNEQFF. The DNA for the CDR3 is TGTGCCAGCAGCTTAAGTGTTATGGGACAGGGGTACAATGAGCAGTTCTTC.

The J gene is TRBJ2-1, the V gene TRBV4-1, with D uncertain. Germline CDR1 MGHRA, CDR2 YSYEKL. V was cut by 3 bases and J by 12 bases, with 9 bases left in between. This CDR3 region has 11 residues. CDR3 in amino acids: CASSQRGGQFF. CDR3 bases: TGCGCCAGCAGCCAGCGCGGTGGGCAGTTCTTC.

The CDR3 loop reads CASSPPTSGIYNEQFF. The CDR3 DNA is TGTGCCAGCAGCCCCCCGACTAGCGGAATTTACAATGAGCAGTTCTTC. The chain has TRBV5-6 and TRBJ2-1; 9 bases match TRBD2. This CDR3 is built from 16 residues. The V and J ends lost 4 bases and 4 bases, in that order; junction bases with no gene match: 9. The germline V gene has CDR1 SGHDT and CDR2 YYEEEE.

V usage is TRBV11-2 and J usage is TRBJ2-5, with 12 bases matching TRBD2. The trim removed 5 bases at V and 7 bases at J, leaving 5 bases unmatched. CDR3 size: 14 residues. The V gene's germline CDR1 is SGHAT and CDR2 FQNNGV. In nucleotides, the CDR3 is TGTGCCAGCAGCCCCCTGGGACTAGCGGGGACCCAGTACTTC. As protein: CASSPLGLAGTQYF.

The V gene is TRBV30, the J gene TRBJ1-6, with D unresolved. The CDR3 runs to 13 residues. V shed 8 bases and J shed 3 bases, with 11 bases lying between them. Per germline, CDR1 GTSNPN and CDR2 SVGIG (reference sequence). The CDR3 spells CAGTVNYNSPLHF. In DNA form, the CDR3 reads TGTGCCGGAACAGTGAACTATAATTCACCCCTCCACTTT.

This clone has a handful of counts. This chain uses TRBV5-6 with TRBJ1-4; D might be TRBD1 (5 bases). Germline CDR1 is SGHDT and CDR2 is YYEEEE. Between the trimmed V and J ends, which lost 4 bases and 8 bases, there was a span of 15 bases. CDR3 length: 14 amino acids. The CDR3, as DNA: TGTGCCAGCAGCCCCTGGAGGGGCGTCGAAAAACTGTTTTTT. Translating it yields CASSPWRGVEKLFF.

The chain carries TRBV19 and TRBJ2-3, with D perhaps matching TRBD2 (6 bases). V was trimmed by 3 bases and J by 3 bases, leaving 10 bases between them. The V gene's germline CDR1 is LNHDA and CDR2 SQIVND (reference sequence). The CDR3 length is 14 residues. The CDR3 is CASSIYGGTDTQYF. In nucleotides, the CDR3 is TGTGCCAGTAGTATTTATGGGGGGACAGATACGCAGTATTTT. The full variable domain, completed using reference TRBV19 and TRBJ2-3, is DGGITQSPKYLFRKEGQNVTLSCEQNLNHDAMYWYRQDPGQGLRLIYYSQIVNDFQKGDIAEGYSVSREKKESFPLTVTSAQKNPTAFYLCASSIYGGTDTQYFGPGTRLTVL.

This clone was detected only once. CDR3 region: CAWSLDGTGELFF. In DNA form, the CDR3 reads TGTGCCTGGAGTCTCGACGGGACCGGGGAGCTGTTTTTT. V usage is TRBV30 and J usage is TRBJ2-2; no firm D call. Looked up from germline, CDR1 is GTSNPN and CDR2 is SVGIG (reference sequence). The CDR3 extends over 13 amino acids. V lost 2 bases and J 5 bases, leaving 9 bases between the germline ends.

The chain recombines TRBV29-1 with TRBJ1-2; D uncertain. CDR1 is SQVTM, CDR2 ANQGSEA, per germline. V lost 4 bases to trimming and J lost 6 bases, with 15 bases between them. This CDR3 contains 13 residues. This CDR3 is CSVVWVEDNGYTF. CDR3 in DNA: TGCAGCGTTGTTTGGGTCGAGGATAATGGCTACACCTTC.